The entry below gives a single T cell receptor beta chain sequence along with its context. The PCR made use of 60 Vbeta and 13 Jbeta primers. Generated by immunoSEQ multiplex PCR, the TCRdb table keeps only in-frame clones and is missing some. This table has about 190,000 clones, roughly 75% appearing once. This record comes from a study of cytomegalovirus exposure and HLA in healthy donors. Germline V CDR1 and CDR2: LGHNA, YSLEER. The CDR3 has 17 residues. Germline trimming cut 2 bases from V and 7 bases from J; bases unmatched to any gene: 9. Sequencing used PBMCs. This rearrangement joins TRBV4-3 to TRBJ1-4, with 11 bases aligning to TRBD1. The source is a man aged 30 to 45 in good health and CMV-seropositive. This CDR3 is CASSQNGRTGGLEKLFF. The CDR3 DNA reads as TGCGCCAGCAGCCAAAATGGGAGGACAGGGGGCCTTGAAAAACTGTTTTTT.